These 16 T cell receptor beta chains originate from one sample sequenced in a study of T cells in Graves' hyperthyroidism and ophthalmopathy. The source material, RNA transcripts, was used to amplify TCR beta CDR3 regions. The HTBI primer set drove a first-round RT-PCR of the TCR CDR3. TCRdb independently ran MiXCR on the multiplex PCR reads; one entry per CDR3 protein. The table records about 360,000 distinct CDR3 sequences, 13% of them present only once. The sample consisted of blood. The receptors originated from a woman between 18 and 29 years old with Graves' hyperthyroidism.

This clonotype was seen repeatedly, ten times or more. This chain joins TRBV4-1 and TRBJ2-5; 15 positions agree with TRBD2. The germline V gene encodes CDR1 MGHRA and CDR2 YSYEKL. The junction had 2 bases not matched to a gene; V was cut back by 1 base and J by 5 bases. This CDR3 region has 16 residues. The CDR3 loop is CASSQAGTSGRETQYF. CDR3 nucleotides: TGCGCCAGCAGCCAAGCCGGGACTAGCGGGAGGGAGACCCAGTACTTC.

This clonotype was counted ten times or more. J is TRBJ2-3 and V is TRBV20-1, with 10 bases fitting TRBD2. V lost 0 bases, J lost 6 bases, and 9 bases stayed unmatched. CDR1 is DFQATT and CDR2 is SNEGSKA in the germline V gene (reference sequence). The CDR3 consists of 16 residues. The CDR3 coding sequence is TGCAGTGCTAGAGATCTTGTAGCGGGGGGAGGGGATACGCAGTATTTT. It encodes CSARDLVAGGGDTQYF.

This clonotype was detected many times. The rearrangement uses TRBV28 and TRBJ1-5; no clear D. CDR1 is MDHEN, CDR2 SYDVKM, per germline. Trimming stripped 8 bases from V and 4 bases from J, with 9 bases between. This CDR3 comprises 12 residues. The CDR3 spells CASLEANQPQHF. The CDR3 region has the DNA TGTGCCAGCTTAGAGGCGAATCAGCCCCAGCATTTT. The full variable domain, its missing parts supplied by reference TRBV28 and TRBJ1-5, is DVKVTQSSRYLVKRTGEKVFLECVQDMDHENMFWYRQDPGLGLRLIYFSYDVKMKEKGDIPEGYSVSREKKERFSLILESASTNQTSMYLCASLEANQPQHFGDGTRLSIL.

The V and J genes are TRBV10-3 and TRBJ2-5; a possible D gene is TRBD2 (6 bases). The CDR3 extends over 14 amino acids. Germline CDR1 is ENHRY and CDR2 is SYGVKD. Trimming left V 7 bases short and J 3 bases short, with 15 bases between. CDR3 bases: TGTGCCATCACCCTGATTAGCGGCGAAGAGACCCAGTACTTC. It yields the protein CAITLISGEETQYF.

The gene calls are TRBV6-1 and TRBJ1-2; weak D call: TRBD1 (6 bases). The germline V gene encodes CDR1 MNHNS and CDR2 SASEGT. With 4 bases removed from V and 6 bases from J, the gap between germline ends came to 9 bases. The CDR3 consists of 12 residues. The CDR3 spells CASSGRDNGYTF. CDR3 in DNA: TGTGCCAGCAGTGGCCGGGACAATGGCTACACCTTC.

This clonotype occurred many times. The chain carries TRBV6-2 or TRBV6-3 and TRBJ1-5, with D perhaps matching TRBD1 (5 bases). Between the trimmed V and J ends, which lost 7 bases and 2 bases, there was a span of 18 bases. The CDR3 runs 16 residues. Germline CDR1 MNHEY, CDR2 SVGEGT. The DNA of the CDR3 is TGTGCCAGCACCCGAGCTAGACAGCGCGGCAATCAGCCCCAGCATTTT. Its protein product is CASTRARQRGNQPQHF.

This clonotype was seen only a few times. This CDR3 reads CASSPQGRRDYGYTF. CDR3 in DNA: TGTGCCAGCAGCCCACAGGGTAGGCGTGACTATGGCTACACCTTC. J is TRBJ1-2 and V is TRBV7-2, with D perhaps TRBD1 (6 bases). Trimming cost V 5 bases and J 3 bases, with 16 bases left between them. The CDR3 has 15 residues. Per the germline V gene, CDR1 is SGHTA and CDR2 is FQGNSA.

This clonotype has only a few counts. The V gene is TRBV4-2, the J gene TRBJ2-1; D gene unclear. The V end lost 0 bases, the J end lost 10 bases, and 4 bases lay between the germline ends. This CDR3 spans 11 amino acids. The germline CDR1 and CDR2 sequences are LGHNA and YNFKEQ. The CDR3 here is CASSQEYEQFF. CDR3 in DNA: TGTGCCAGCAGCCAAGAGTACGAGCAGTTCTTC.

There are many counts of this clonotype. The chain links TRBV12-3 or TRBV12-4 to TRBJ2-7, with a weak D call TRBD1 (5 bases). V lost 2 bases and J lost 2, with 13 bases in between. The CDR3 spans 15 residues. The CDR3 region is CASSLQGMGTYEQYF. Written as DNA, the CDR3 is TGTGCCAGCAGTTTACAGGGCATGGGGACCTACGAGCAGTACTTC.

The J gene is TRBJ2-5, the V gene TRBV9; D possibly uses TRBD1 or TRBD2 (5 bases each). V shed 3 bases and J shed 0 bases, with 12 bases lying between them. This CDR3 has 15 residues. Germline V lookup: CDR1 SGDLS, CDR2 YYNGEE. CDR3 nucleotide sequence: TGTGCCAGCAGCGGTACCGGGACCAACCAAGAGACCCAGTACTTC. Residues: CASSGTGTNQETQYF.

With regard to this clonotype: This could be a read error, since a much larger clone is one nucleotide away. This chain links TRBV19 with TRBJ2-1; 10 positions agree with TRBD2. The J segment lost 6 bases and the V segment lost 4 bases, leaving 15 bases of the junction unmatched. The CDR3 totals 18 residues. Germline V gene data show CDR1 as LNHDA and CDR2 as SQIVND (reference sequence). As DNA, the CDR3 is TGTGCCAGTAGTACAAGAGTAGCTCTAGCGGGAGACAGCAATGAGCAGTTCTTC. Translated: CASSTRVALAGDSNEQFF. The whole variable domain, remainder taken from reference TRBV19 and TRBJ2-1, is DGGITQSPKYLFRKEGQNVTLSCEQNLNHDAMYWYRQDPGQGLRLIYYSQIVNDFQKGDIAEGYSVSREKKESFPLTVTSAQKNPTAFYLCASSTRVALAGDSNEQFFGPGTRLTVL.

The chain carries TRBV7-9 and TRBJ2-2, with 9 positions matching TRBD2. The germline CDR1 and CDR2 sequences are SEHNR and FQNEAQ (reference sequence). J lost 4 bases, V lost 6 bases, and 6 bases had no gene match. CDR3 length: 15 residues. In DNA, the CDR3 is TGTGCCAGCAGGGGCGCGGGGGGGCTCACCGGGGAGCTGTTTTTT. Translation gives CASRGAGGLTGELFF.

Many counts were recorded for this clonotype. The chain links TRBV15 to TRBJ2-1; no clear D. V was cut by 3 bases and J by 2 bases, with 14 bases left in between. The CDR3 has 16 amino acids. Germline V gene data show CDR1 as LNHNV and CDR2 as YYDKDF (reference sequence). CDR3 bases: TGTGCCACCAGCAGCGGTGTGGGGAAGGCCTACAATGAGCAGTTCTTC. This encodes CATSSGVGKAYNEQFF.

The sample holds many counts of this clonotype. V gene TRBV19 combines with J gene TRBJ1-5; no reliable D call. The V end lost 8 bases, the J end lost 9 bases, and 14 bases lay between the germline ends. Germline assignment: CDR1 LNHDA and CDR2 SQIVND (reference sequence). CDR3 size: 12 residues. The CDR3 region is CASVAVSGPQHF. In nucleotides, the CDR3 is TGTGCCAGTGTGGCTGTTTCGGGGCCCCAGCATTTT.

This clonotype has a count of ten or more. V and J are TRBV18 and TRBJ2-7; D is possibly TRBD2 (6 bases). Germline-derived CDR1 and CDR2 are KGHSH and LQKENI. The CDR3 length is 14 residues. The V end lost 6 bases, the J end lost 3 bases, and 15 bases lay between the germline ends. This CDR3 reads CASSGGGGNYEQYF. In nucleotides, the CDR3 is TGTGCCAGCTCCGGTGGGGGAGGAAACTACGAGCAGTACTTC.

This clonotype was counted between two and nine times. This chain's CDR3 is CASSIGVAISTDTQYF. The CDR3 DNA is TGTGCCAGTAGTATAGGAGTAGCGATTAGCACAGATACGCAGTATTTT. The chain is built from TRBV19 and TRBJ2-3; tentatively, D is TRBD2 (5 bases). The CDR3 is made up of 16 amino acids. Germline loops: CDR1 LNHDA, CDR2 SQIVND (reference sequence). Trimming took 1 base from V and 0 from J, leaving 11 bases between them.